A selection of T cell receptor beta chains follows, all from one sample in a study of low-dose radiotherapy and immunotherapy resistance in tumors. Each CDR3 protein is one row after TCRdb ran MiXCR on the reads. This table has around 64,000 distinct CDR3 sequences, around 27% appearing once. This material consisted of PBMCs, taken before treatment. These TCRs come from a male donor with rectosigmoid adenocarcinoma. Each CDR3 is given with its conserved first and last residue. The D gene is left open where the match is weak. Size is stated for part of the rows, as once, few or many counts, or as a class when the clone is expanded.

j_gene: TRBJ2-2; d_gene: -; abundance: many; v_gene: TRBV7-9; len: 14; CDR3nt: TGTGCCAGCAGCTTAATCGGGGCCGCCGGGGAGCTGTTTTTT; CDR3aa: CASSLIGAAGELFF
j_gene: TRBJ1-5; d_gene: TRBD1; abundance: many; v_gene: TRBV6-2/TRBV6-3; len: 14; CDR3nt: TGTGCCAGCAAACCGGGACAGAGAAATCAGCCCCAGCATTTT; CDR3aa: CASKPGQRNQPQHF
j_gene: TRBJ2-1; d_gene: TRBD2; abundance: many; v_gene: TRBV11-2; len: 23; CDR3nt: TGTGCCAGCAGCTCCCTGAGGGTCCCCAGCGGGAGGGCCAAAAAAGGCTCCTACAATGAGCAGTTCTTC; CDR3aa: CASSSLRVPSGRAKKGSYNEQFF
j_gene: TRBJ2-2; d_gene: -; abundance: -; v_gene: TRBV14; len: 14; CDR3nt: TGTGCCAGCAGCCAAGACAGATACACCGGGGAGCTGTTTTTT; CDR3aa: CASSQDRYTGELFF
j_gene: TRBJ2-1; d_gene: -; abundance: many; v_gene: TRBV11-2; len: 14; CDR3nt: TGTGCCACCCGAGAGGTGGGATCCCACAATGAGCAGTTCTTC; CDR3aa: CATREVGSHNEQFF
j_gene: TRBJ2-2; d_gene: TRBD1; abundance: -; v_gene: TRBV25-1; len: 18; CDR3nt: TGTGCCAGCAGTACTGGGCAACAGGGGGCAAAACCCCCCGGGGAGCTGTTTTTT; CDR3aa: CASSTGQQGAKPPGELFF
j_gene: TRBJ2-3; d_gene: TRBD1; abundance: few; v_gene: TRBV6-2/TRBV6-3; len: 16; CDR3nt: TGTGCCAGCAGTTACCTGACAGGGGCTCTCACAGATACGCAGTATTTT; CDR3aa: CASSYLTGALTDTQYF
j_gene: TRBJ2-7; d_gene: -; abundance: many; v_gene: TRBV20-1; len: 11; CDR3nt: TGCAGTGCTAAGGAGTCCTACGAGCAGTACTTC; CDR3aa: CSAKESYEQYF
j_gene: TRBJ2-3; d_gene: -; abundance: -; v_gene: TRBV2; len: 15; CDR3nt: TGTGCCAGCAGTGATAGGGGACGTAACACAGATACGCAGTATTTT; CDR3aa: CASSDRGRNTDTQYF
j_gene: TRBJ2-1; d_gene: -; abundance: many; v_gene: TRBV29-1; len: 17; CDR3nt: TGCAGCGTTGAAGGAGCCATATCTGGGGGCACTGGCAATGAGCAGTTCTTC; CDR3aa: CSVEGAISGGTGNEQFF
j_gene: TRBJ1-3; d_gene: -; abundance: -; v_gene: TRBV13; len: 13; CDR3nt: TGTGCCAGCAGTTTTAGCTCTGGAAACACCATATATTTT; CDR3aa: CASSFSSGNTIYF
j_gene: TRBJ2-1; d_gene: -; abundance: -; v_gene: TRBV19; len: 15; CDR3nt: TGTGCCAGTAGCGTACCGACACCGATTCGACATGAGCAGTTCTTC; CDR3aa: CASSVPTPIRHEQFF
j_gene: TRBJ2-7; d_gene: -; abundance: many; v_gene: TRBV28; len: 16; CDR3nt: TGTGCCAGCAGTTTAAGAGTGAGGGAGGAAGCCTACGAGCAGTACTTC; CDR3aa: CASSLRVREEAYEQYF
j_gene: TRBJ2-7; d_gene: TRBD2; abundance: -; v_gene: TRBV4-3; len: 15; CDR3nt: TGCGCCAGCAGCCATGTAGGGACTAGCGTAGGCGAGCAGTACTTC; CDR3aa: CASSHVGTSVGEQYF
j_gene: TRBJ1-5; d_gene: -; abundance: many; v_gene: TRBV4-1; len: 14; CDR3nt: TGCGCCAGCAGCCAAGATGTAGGGTATCAGCCCCAGCATTTT; CDR3aa: CASSQDVGYQPQHF
j_gene: TRBJ1-1; d_gene: TRBD1; abundance: -; v_gene: TRBV23-1; len: 14; CDR3nt: TGCGCCATCCAGGGGACAGCCTCGAACACTGAAGCTTTCTTT; CDR3aa: CAIQGTASNTEAFF
j_gene: TRBJ2-7; d_gene: TRBD2; abundance: -; v_gene: TRBV3-1; len: 15; CDR3nt: TGTGCCAGCAGCCCGCCGGGACTAGATATCTACGAGCAGTACTTC; CDR3aa: CASSPPGLDIYEQYF
j_gene: TRBJ2-1; d_gene: TRBD2; abundance: many; v_gene: TRBV12-3/TRBV12-4; len: 15; CDR3nt: TGTGCCAGCAACCTGGGACTAGCGGGGGACAATGAGCAGTTCTTC; CDR3aa: CASNLGLAGDNEQFF
j_gene: TRBJ1-5; d_gene: TRBD1; abundance: -; v_gene: TRBV19; len: 14; CDR3nt: TGTGCCAGTAGTGTTGGACAGGGCAATCAGCCCCAGCATTTT; CDR3aa: CASSVGQGNQPQHF
j_gene: TRBJ2-7; d_gene: -; abundance: many; v_gene: TRBV29-1; len: 13; CDR3nt: TGCAGCGTTGTGGCCGACGGAGCCTACGAGCAGTACTTC; CDR3aa: CSVVADGAYEQYF
j_gene: TRBJ2-7; d_gene: -; abundance: many; v_gene: TRBV5-1; len: 13; CDR3nt: TGCGCCAGCAGCTTCCCGACGGCTACCGAGCAGTACTTC; CDR3aa: CASSFPTATEQYF
j_gene: TRBJ2-7; d_gene: -; abundance: many; v_gene: TRBV28; len: 16; CDR3nt: TGTGCCAGCAGTTTTACGTCTCAGGGCTTCTCCTACGAGCAGTACTTC; CDR3aa: CASSFTSQGFSYEQYF
j_gene: TRBJ2-7; d_gene: TRBD1; abundance: many; v_gene: TRBV29-1; len: 11; CDR3nt: TGCAGCGTAAACAGGGGCGGGGAGCAGTACTTC; CDR3aa: CSVNRGGEQYF
j_gene: TRBJ2-3; d_gene: TRBD1; abundance: -; v_gene: TRBV27; len: 17; CDR3nt: TGTGCCAGCAGTCCTCGACAGGGGGCGCGTGGTGCAGATACGCAGTATTTT; CDR3aa: CASSPRQGARGADTQYF
j_gene: TRBJ2-5; d_gene: TRBD2; abundance: many; v_gene: TRBV11-3; len: 17; CDR3nt: TGTGCCAGCAGCCCCGGACTAGCGGGAGGGCCTCGGGAGACCCAGTACTTC; CDR3aa: CASSPGLAGGPRETQYF
j_gene: TRBJ2-5; d_gene: -; abundance: many; v_gene: TRBV5-1; len: 14; CDR3nt: TGCGCCAGCAGATCCAATGGGGCAGAAGAGACCCAGTACTTC; CDR3aa: CASRSNGAEETQYF
j_gene: TRBJ2-1; d_gene: TRBD2; abundance: many; v_gene: TRBV9; len: 19; CDR3nt: TGTGCCAGCAGCGAGGCCGGGACTAGCGGGGGTCTACCCTACAATGAGCAGTTCTTC; CDR3aa: CASSEAGTSGGLPYNEQFF
j_gene: TRBJ1-1; d_gene: -; abundance: many; v_gene: TRBV28; len: 16; CDR3nt: TGTGCCAGCCGGATGTCGACAGGCACTATGAACACTGAAGCTTTCTTT; CDR3aa: CASRMSTGTMNTEAFF
j_gene: TRBJ1-1; d_gene: TRBD1; abundance: many; v_gene: TRBV5-1; len: 14; CDR3nt: TGCGCCAGCAGCTGGACAGGGATGAACACTGAAGCTTTCTTT; CDR3aa: CASSWTGMNTEAFF